This T cell receptor beta chain is drawn from a study of CD8 T cells in ankylosing spondylitis. This clonotype was recorded a few times. TCRdb re-called the 5' RACE reads with MiXCR, one entry per CDR3 protein. The table lists roughly 190,000 distinct CDR3 sequences, more than 10% of them singletons. With 4 bases clipped from V and 5 bases from J, the junction kept 8 bases outside the gene matches. Per germline, CDR1 SGHAT and CDR2 FQNNGV. This CDR3 is built from 14 residues. V gene TRBV11-2 combines with J gene TRBJ2-7; 7 nucleotides agree with TRBD1. Sequencing was done on a sample of blood, either unsorted or a sorted T cell fraction (not recorded which). This receptor was taken from a male donor with ankylosing spondylitis or in good health (not recorded which). For the CDR3, the DNA is TGTGCCAGCAGCTCGATGACAGGGCTTCACGAGCAGTACTTC. Its protein product is CASSSMTGLHEQYF.